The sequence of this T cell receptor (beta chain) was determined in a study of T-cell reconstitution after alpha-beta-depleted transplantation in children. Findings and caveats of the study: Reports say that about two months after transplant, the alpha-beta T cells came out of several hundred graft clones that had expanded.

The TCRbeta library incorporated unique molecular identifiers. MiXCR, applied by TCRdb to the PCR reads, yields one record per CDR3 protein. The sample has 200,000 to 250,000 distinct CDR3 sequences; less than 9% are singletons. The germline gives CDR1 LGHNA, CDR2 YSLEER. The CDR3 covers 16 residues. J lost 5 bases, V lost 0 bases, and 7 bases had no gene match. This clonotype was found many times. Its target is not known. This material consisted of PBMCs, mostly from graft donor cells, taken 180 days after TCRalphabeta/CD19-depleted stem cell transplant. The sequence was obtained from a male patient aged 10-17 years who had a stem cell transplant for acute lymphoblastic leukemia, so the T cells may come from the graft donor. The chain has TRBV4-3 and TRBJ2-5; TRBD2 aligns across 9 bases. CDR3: CASSQEIGLAGETQYF. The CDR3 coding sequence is TGCGCCAGCAGCCAAGAAATTGGGCTAGCGGGGGAGACCCAGTACTTC.